This TCR beta chain was identified in a study of cytomegalovirus exposure and HLA in healthy donors (dated by TCRdb to 2016 to 2017). Study-wide context: An earlier analysis of roughly 630 of the donors reported more than 250 Gb of sequence data and 117 million unique TCR beta sequences from some 180 million T cells. HLA typing included class I and class II loci at four-digit resolution. The later analysis used no new phenotypic data to find candidate immune exposures, relying instead on TCR beta sequences and their occurrence across donors. Roughly 310 gigabases of sequencing data and approximately 80 million unique TCR sequences were included in an early release covering about 600 HLA-typed donors. All discovery cohort repertoires had been generated using a single sequencing platform. Typing coverage differed by locus: A, B, C, DRB1 and DQB1 were typed in about 629-640 donors, DQA1 in about 500, DPA1 in 600 to 610, and DPB1 in around 490. Roughly five DR-DQ haplotypes were treated as single units for association and clustering because of strong linkage in the cohort. An earlier analysis of around 580 of the donors used high-throughput TCR beta sequencing to judge whether each TCR beta V gene segment behaved as functional or pseudogenic. The study aimed to test whether signatures of past pathogen exposure could be identified by cataloging public T cell receptors. A later analysis re-analyzed previously published TCR beta repertoires from 600 to 850 donors and added high-resolution HLA genotyping to study TCR occurrence patterns. Among over 350 genotyped donors of the cohort, an average of approximately 240,000 unique TCR beta nucleotide sequences were sequenced per donor, about a sixth of them non-productive. Genome-wide SNP genotypes for about 65% of the 666 donors were used in a later genetic analysis, which treated that subset as a discovery cohort. Using immunosequencing, the study profiled T cell repertoires from fewer than 850 subjects and related those repertoires to cytomegalovirus serostatus. Of the roughly 400 genotyped donors, roughly 85% fell in the genetic ancestry cluster associated with self-reported Caucasian donors. Donor age, sex, ethnicity and CMV serostatus were compiled alongside the repertoire data. To predict cytomegalovirus infection status, the study brought together high-throughput TCR immunosequencing, statistical association of individual TCRs with disease status, and machine learning. A separate validation cohort of roughly 130 different subjects was used in addition to the 666-subject first cohort.

The cohort comprised several hundred healthy bone marrow donors. Cohort members were all nominally healthy when sampled, although unrecorded immune exposures were likely present. The donor was CMV seropositive and belonged to the group of over 250 seropositive cohort members. Every donor gave a peripheral blood sample, and the peripheral blood mononuclear cells from that sample were used for TCR beta sequencing. Genomic DNA was extracted from the blood cell samples with the Qiagen DNeasy Blood Extraction Kit. What the research found in general, with its limitations: A cluster of highly shared sequence variants was judged likely to be a technical artifact of the sequencing pipeline. In a later genetic analysis, fewer N-insertions in productive TCRs were reported among donors in an Asian-associated ancestry cluster than the roughly 700-donor mean. Only TCR beta chains were sequenced in this cohort, and the absence of alpha or paired-chain data limited detectable features. A total of fewer than 200 TCR beta chains were listed by the study as associated with cytomegalovirus. According to a later analysis, TCR association rates differed among HLA loci, with DRB1 alleles showing the most associated TCRs and HLA-C alleles showing the fewest. An earlier analysis of around 500 of the donors showed that most TCR beta V segments appeared in productive rearrangements either about 87% or about 30% of the time, which broadly matched IMGT annotations. The classifier was reported to diagnose cytomegalovirus status with high specificity and sensitivity in both the original cohort and the validation cohort. Because HLA typing was unavailable for some donors at each locus, only the typed subset was used in association tests. In a later analysis, most CMV-associated TCR beta chains were found to appear HLA-restricted, with HLA associations seemingly driven largely by CMV exposure. A few of the identified cytomegalovirus-associated TCR beta chains were confirmed in vitro to be specific for cytomegalovirus antigens. A further reported finding was that TCR beta sequences accurately predicted the HLA-A and HLA-B alleles for most subjects in the first cohort. A later analysis reported that several top co-occurrence clusters appeared linked to parvovirus B19, influenza, CMV and Epstein-Barr virus. Most TCR sequences were observed very rarely across donors, whereas some public TCRs were present in many individuals. At a false discovery rate of 0.05, a later analysis linked under 20,000 TCR beta sequences to specific HLA alleles. The authors suggested that the approach could potentially be generalized to other disease states and immunological phenotypes. V-gene and J-gene trimming of TCR beta chains was associated with a missense DCLRE1C variant in a later genetic analysis, and the association was replicated in an independent cohort. Compared with equally common non-associated chains, HLA-associated TCR beta chains in a later analysis were more clonally expanded and had lower generation probabilities. Immune exposure information for the cohort was limited to CMV serostatus. Assigning TCR associations to individual alleles was difficult when HLA alleles, especially DR and DQ, strongly co-occurred. The earlier analysis of some 560 of the donors excluded roughly 16 rarely observed V segments, including chromosome 9 orphons, because counts were too low. Linkage disequilibrium might explain the correlated functional status among segregating V segments, but an unknown experimental factor could not be ruled out. Sequencing depth was assumed to be roughly uniform across donors in the presence/absence analyses, though that assumption may not hold.

Library creation used the immunoSEQ multiplex PCR assay. A mixture of 60 forward primers for TCR Vbeta segments and 13 reverse primers for TCR Jbeta segments was used in the multiplex PCR. A multiplex PCR assay on genomic DNA amplified the CDR3 region of rearranged TCR beta genes. On the Illumina HiSeq System, the amplified TCR beta libraries were sequenced as 87-base-pair reads. As for the original processing: A later analysis tallied 75 million to 95 million unique TCR beta chains across the approximately 670 repertoires, and some 12 million of those chains were shared by two or more donors. Raw reads were error-corrected and collapsed into unique sequences by a nearest-neighbor algorithm in which closely related sequences were merged to remove PCR and sequencing errors. Alignment of CDR3 sequences to IMGT reference sequences was used to assign V, D and J gene segments. For a sequence to be retained, a match of at least six nucleotides was required to both a V gene segment and a J gene segment. A rearrangement was called productive if the CDR3 had no stop codons and remained in frame with V and J, and every other rearrangement was called non-productive. CDR3 was defined by IMGT convention, running from the second conserved V-encoded cysteine to the conserved J-encoded phenylalanine. In an earlier analysis of around 640 of the donors, sequences lacking an unambiguous match to a single V gene segment were excluded. An earlier analysis of a few hundred of the donors classified V segments as functional when productive rearrangements were above 56.7% and as segregating when the standard deviation between donors was above 5%. A statistical classification framework was developed to diagnose cytomegalovirus status using the catalog of TCR beta chain sequences. In a later analysis, V and J genes were assigned by comparing TCR nucleotide sequences against IMGT/GENE-DB human TR gene sequences. Using the TCRdist pipeline, a later analysis assigned CDR3 sequences along with most-parsimonious VDJ recombination scenarios. In a later analysis, every TCR beta chain was defined by the combination of its CDR3 amino acid sequence and its V-gene family, and reads without a unique V-gene family were dropped. To address suspected cross-contamination and a sequencing artifact, a later analysis removed 450 to 700 highly shared, low-generation-probability nucleotide sequences. In a later analysis, a clonal expansion index for each public chain was calculated from normalized within-repertoire ranks of inferred template counts. Generation probabilities in a later analysis came from a VDJ recombination model fitted to out-of-frame rearrangements, and those results were checked against IGoR. A later analysis scored TCR-TCR, TCR-HLA and TCR-CMV co-occurrence with hypergeometric tests, applying a repertoire-size bias correction to TCR pairs. False discovery rates were estimated in a later analysis by permuting HLA or CMV assignments 20 times. In a later analysis, co-occurring TCRs were grouped using DBSCAN, and TCRdist sequence similarity was added for clustering within HLA-allele-positive subsets. Repertoires with fewer than 30,000 or more than 120,000 public chains, plus five repertoires with anomalous nucleotide sharing, were excluded from co-occurrence clustering. TCRdb re-hosts the immuneACCESS table, in-frame sequences only. Its copies lack some clones; in the studies checked, an unresolved V gene accounts for under half of them, and the cause for the rest is not known. Clone size and V and J calls were adopted from that table, with D and trimming inferred from the DNA. The sample yields some 120,000 clones; 74% were counted once. Clones ranked in the top ten supply 3% to 5% of the sample.

About this clone itself: This receptor's antigen is unknown. No much larger clonotype is one base removed from it; base qualities were not supplied.

This clonotype originated in a man in his forties in good health and CMV-seropositive. The sample was PBMCs.

The DNA sequence follows: TGTGCCAGCAGGGAGGACAGGGGGACTGGAAACACCATATATTTT. The encoded protein is CASREDRGTGNTIYF. The chain couples TRBV6-1 to TRBJ1-3, with 10 bases in between that match TRBD1. V trim: 6 bases; J trim: 2 bases; unmatched bases: 4. Measured from the cysteine to the phenylalanine, the CDR3 is 15 residues long. Of the read, only the CDR3 DNA is kept; its 45 bases are in frame from base 1. CDR1 MNHNS and CDR2 SASEGT are derived from the germline V gene.